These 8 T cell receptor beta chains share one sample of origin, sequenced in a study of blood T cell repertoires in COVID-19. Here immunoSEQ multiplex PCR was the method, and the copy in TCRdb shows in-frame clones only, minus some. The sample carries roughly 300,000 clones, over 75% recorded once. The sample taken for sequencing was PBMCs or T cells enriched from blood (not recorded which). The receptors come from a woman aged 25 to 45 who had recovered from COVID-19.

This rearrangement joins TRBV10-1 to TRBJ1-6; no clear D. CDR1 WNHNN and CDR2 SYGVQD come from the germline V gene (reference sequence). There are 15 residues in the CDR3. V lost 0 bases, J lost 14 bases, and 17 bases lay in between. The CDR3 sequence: CASSESLSPVTALHF. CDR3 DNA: TGCGCCAGCAGTGAGTCCCTTTCGCCCGTCACAGCCCTCCACTTT.

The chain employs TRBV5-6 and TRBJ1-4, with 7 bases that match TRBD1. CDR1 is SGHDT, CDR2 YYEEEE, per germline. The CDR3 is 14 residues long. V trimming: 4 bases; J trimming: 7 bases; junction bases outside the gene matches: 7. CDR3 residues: CASSGGGAGEKLFF. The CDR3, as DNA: TGTGCCAGCAGCGGAGGGGGCGCGGGTGAAAAACTGTTTTTT.

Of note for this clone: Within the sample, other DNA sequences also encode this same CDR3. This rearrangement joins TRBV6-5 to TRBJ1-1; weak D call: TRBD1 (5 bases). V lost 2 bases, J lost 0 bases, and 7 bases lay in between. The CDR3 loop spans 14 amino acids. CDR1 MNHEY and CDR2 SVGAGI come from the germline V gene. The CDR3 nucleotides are TGTGCCAGCAGTTACAGGGGCCTGAACACTGAAGCTTTCTTT. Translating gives CASSYRGLNTEAFF.

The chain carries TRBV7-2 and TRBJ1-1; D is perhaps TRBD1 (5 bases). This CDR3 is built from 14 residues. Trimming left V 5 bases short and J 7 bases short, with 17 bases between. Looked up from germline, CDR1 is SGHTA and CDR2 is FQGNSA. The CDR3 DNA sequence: TGTGCCAGCAGCGTCGTACGGGGGAAGGGTGAAGCTTTCTTT. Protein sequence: CASSVVRGKGEAFF. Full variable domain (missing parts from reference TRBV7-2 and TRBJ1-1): GAGVSQSPSNKVTEKGKDVELRCDPISGHTALYWYRQSLGQGLEFLIYFQGNSAPDKSGLPSDRFSAERTGGSVSTLTIQRTQQEDSAVYLCASSVVRGKGEAFFGQGTRLTVV.

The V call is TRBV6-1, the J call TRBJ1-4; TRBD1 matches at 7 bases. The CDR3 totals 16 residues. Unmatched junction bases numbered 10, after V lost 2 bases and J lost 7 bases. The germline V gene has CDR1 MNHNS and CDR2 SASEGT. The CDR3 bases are TGTGCCAGCAGTGAATCCATGACAGGGTTTGGTGAAAAACTGTTTTTT. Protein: CASSESMTGFGEKLFF.

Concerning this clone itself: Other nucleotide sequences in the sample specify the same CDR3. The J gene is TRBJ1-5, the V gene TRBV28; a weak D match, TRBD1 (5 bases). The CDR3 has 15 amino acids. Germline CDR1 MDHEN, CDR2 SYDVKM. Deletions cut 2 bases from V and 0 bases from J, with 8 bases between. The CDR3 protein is CASSLTGVSNQPQHF. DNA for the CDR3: TGTGCCAGCAGTTTAACAGGCGTTAGCAATCAGCCCCAGCATTTT.

CDR3 in DNA: TGTGCCAGCAGTTCCCCTAGGGGTGAGCAGTTCTTC. It is translated as CASSSPRGEQFF. The V gene is TRBV12-3 or TRBV12-4, the J gene TRBJ2-1, with D possibly being TRBD1 (5 bases). V gave up 4 bases and J gave up 9 bases, with 10 bases separating them. The CDR3 totals 12 residues.

CDR3 region: CASRGRGEKLFF. In DNA form, the CDR3 reads TGTGCCAGTAGGGGGCGGGGAGAAAAACTGTTTTTT. The V gene is TRBV6-6, the J gene TRBJ1-4; 7 nucleotides line up with TRBD1. The CDR3 is 12 amino acids. Germline CDR1 reads MNHNY; CDR2 reads SVGAGI (reference sequence). J was trimmed by 8 bases and V by 9 bases; bases with no gene match: 6.